This TCR beta chain is drawn from a study of CD8 T cells in Susac syndrome. Study background: Among sequenced Susac syndrome patients, roughly six had active disease and under ten were in remission.

Sequencing targeted TCR beta in T cells from blood (CD8+ and CD4+). The CD8+ and CD4+ T cells were isolated magnetically using a negative isolation approach, whereas the TEMRA cells were enriched by FACS. With random hexamers, reverse transcription was performed on about 0.5 to 1 ug of RNA. Using its own MiXCR run on the immunoSEQ multiplex PCR reads, TCRdb lists one record per CDR3 protein. This repertoire shows about 110,000 distinct CDR3 sequences, 94% found once; its top ten account for about 0.41%. The V end was cut by 0 bases, the J end by 8 bases, with 11 bases between. The CDR3 is made up of 13 amino acids. In germline, CDR1 is SGHNT, CDR2 YYREEE (reference sequence).

The J gene is TRBJ1-2, the V gene TRBV5-4; D is unresolved. This receptor was obtained from a human donor with Susac syndrome. The sequenced sample consisted of CD8+ T cells from PBMCs. Here the CDR3 DNA reads TGTGCCAGCAGCTTGGGGTACTCAAGCGGCTACACCTTC. Protein: CASSLGYSSGYTF.